This T cell receptor (beta chain) originates from a study of T cell changes during pregnancy in multiple sclerosis. Measured with immunoSEQ multiplex PCR; TCRdb has only the in-frame clones, and not every one. Of about 130,000 clones detected, 96% appear once; the ten largest clones hold over 0.35%. In germline, CDR1 is SEHNR, CDR2 FQNEAQ (reference sequence). The V segment lost 5 bases and the J segment 1 base; nucleotides outside the gene matches: 4. The CDR3 runs to 17 residues. The chain is built from TRBV7-9 and TRBJ2-6; 11 positions agree with TRBD1. The specimen comprised peripheral blood, sampled after pregnancy. The receptor's source is a female donor with multiple sclerosis, enrolled in a pregnancy study. The CDR3 nucleotides are TGTGCCAGCAGCCCCGGACAGGGGGCGTCTGGGGCCAACGTCCTGACTTTC. This codes for CASSPGQGASGANVLTF.